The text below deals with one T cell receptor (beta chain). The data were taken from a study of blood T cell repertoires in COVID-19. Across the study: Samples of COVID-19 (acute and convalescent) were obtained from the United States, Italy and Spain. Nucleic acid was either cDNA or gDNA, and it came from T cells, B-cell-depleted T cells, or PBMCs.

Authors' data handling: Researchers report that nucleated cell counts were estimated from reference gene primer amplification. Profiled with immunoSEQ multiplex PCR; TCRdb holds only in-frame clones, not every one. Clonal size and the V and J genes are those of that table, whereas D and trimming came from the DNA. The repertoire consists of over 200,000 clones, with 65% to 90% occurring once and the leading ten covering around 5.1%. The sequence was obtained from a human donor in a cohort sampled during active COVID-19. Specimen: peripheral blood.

The CDR3: CASSLPGQGFEQYF. The CDR3 DNA reads TGTGCCAGCAGTTTACCAGGACAGGGGTTCGAGCAGTACTTC. The V call is TRBV28, the J call TRBJ2-7; 9 nucleotides match TRBD1. V lost 2 bases, J lost 6 bases, and 5 bases stayed unmatched. This CDR3 has 14 residues. Germline values: CDR1 MDHEN, CDR2 SYDVKM.